This TCR beta chain is drawn from a study of cytomegalovirus exposure and HLA in healthy donors. The germline V gene has CDR1 MNHEY and CDR2 SMNVEV (reference sequence). This CDR3 contains 15 residues. V trimming: 4 bases; J trimming: 4 bases; junction bases outside the gene matches: 9. PCR primers comprised 60 Vbeta and 13 Jbeta primers. Some clones are missing from TCRdb's copy, which holds only in-frame ones; the method was immunoSEQ multiplex PCR. The sample yields about 72,000 clones, 82% seen once. The source of this sequence is a man aged 18 to 35 in good health and CMV-seronegative. V is TRBV27 and J is TRBJ1-1; TRBD1 agrees at 7 bases. The sample consisted of PBMCs. The CDR3 DNA reads TGTGCCAGCAGTTGGGGCTATCCAGGGGGCACTGAAGCTTTCTTT. Amino acid sequence: CASSWGYPGGTEAFF.